This T cell receptor (beta chain) was recovered during a study of CD8 T cells in ankylosing spondylitis. Study-wide findings and caveats: Matched synovial fluid from ankylosing spondylitis patients was reported to be enriched for disease-linked clones. In reactive arthritis synovial fluid and blood, some motif variants had been reported before. Ankylosing spondylitis blood seemed to carry a telltale TCR beta motif made of under ten highly homologous variants.

Germline assignment: CDR1 ENHRY and CDR2 SYGVKD. After removal of 0 bases from V and 7 bases from J, the junction contained 7 bases not matched to a gene. The CDR3 is made up of 16 amino acids. As to this clonotype: No antigen is known for it.

Quantitative barcoded 5'-RACE was used to prepare TCR beta libraries. TCRdb itself ran the 5' RACE reads through MiXCR, one entry per CDR3 protein. This repertoire shows more than 30,000 distinct CDR3 sequences, about an eighth found once; its top ten account for more than 25%. The chain recombines TRBV10-3 with TRBJ2-2; 8 nucleotides agree with TRBD2. Input material: synovial fluid, either unsorted or a sorted T cell fraction (not recorded which). The origin of this receptor is a male donor with ankylosing spondylitis. The CDR3 nucleotides read TGTGCCATCAGTGAGTCGGGACTAGTACGTTTCGGGGAGCTGTTTTTT. This encodes CAISESGLVRFGELFF.